This TCR beta chain was sequenced during a study of cytomegalovirus exposure and HLA in healthy donors. General study points: Later work found most CMV-associated TCR beta chains apparently HLA-restricted. CMV serostatus was the only immune exposure information that was available. TCR beta V- and J-gene trimming, according to a later analysis, was linked to a missense DCLRE1C variant.

Vbeta (60) and Jbeta (13) primers were used in the PCR. Method: immunoSEQ multiplex PCR; TCRdb's copy keeps in-frame clones and lacks some. This sample yields 85,000 to 100,000 clones, of which around four fifths are seen a single time; about 7.9% belongs to the top ten. On this clone: Its antigen is currently unknown.

Sequenced: PBMCs. This clonotype was sampled from a man aged 25-45 years in good health and CMV-seronegative.

The CDR3 coding sequence is TGTGCCAGCACCACCGGTGGGGAGGGCCCTGAAGCTTTCTTT. Protein sequence: CASTTGGEGPEAFF. The chain combines TRBV7-9 with TRBJ1-1; no definite D call. Trimming took off 7 bases at V and 6 bases at J, with 18 bases between the two ends. Germline V gene sequence: CDR1 SEHNR, CDR2 FQNEAQ (reference sequence). The CDR3 runs 14 residues.